These 5 T cell receptor beta chains were all obtained from the same sample, sequenced in a study of blood T cell repertoires in COVID-19. The protocol was immunoSEQ multiplex PCR, while the TCRdb copy is restricted to in-frame clones and leaves out a portion. The sample lists fewer than 700,000 clones, 70% to 90% occurring once. The sample taken for sequencing was peripheral blood. The receptors shown here come from a woman aged 45-65 years with COVID-19, enrolled during active disease.

Here the CDR3 reads CASSTQGARTYEQYF. CDR3 bases: TGTGCCAGCAGTACACAGGGGGCCCGCACCTACGAGCAGTACTTC. This sequence joins TRBV2 and TRBJ2-7; 9 nucleotides agree with TRBD1. Looked up from germline, CDR1 is SNHLY and CDR2 is FYNNEI. Losses at the gene ends were 5 bases for V and 2 bases for J; bases not matched to a gene: 7. The CDR3 is made up of 15 amino acids.

The chain couples TRBV19 to TRBJ2-7, with 9 bases matching TRBD1. The CDR3 contains 16 residues. CDR1 and CDR2 from the germline V gene are LNHDA and SQIVND (reference sequence). The V and J ends lost 5 bases and 2 bases, in that order; junction bases with no gene match: 10. CDR3 coding DNA: TGTGCCAGTAGTGTCACCGGGACAGGGAAAACCTACGAGCAGTACTTC. Its protein is CASSVTGTGKTYEQYF.

This sequence joins TRBV3-1 (or the pseudogene TRBV3-2) and TRBJ1-6; 9 bases map to TRBD1. This CDR3 is built from 15 residues. V lost 1 base to trimming and J lost 9 bases; unmatched junction nucleotides: 4. The V gene's germline CDR1 is LGHDT and CDR2 YNNKEL (reference sequence). CDR3 in DNA: TGTGCCAGCAGCCAAGGGACAGGGGAGATTTCACCCCTCCACTTT. Translation: CASSQGTGEISPLHF.

Here the CDR3 reads CASSLDTGGRGYTF. CDR3 nucleotide sequence: TGTGCCAGCAGCTTAGATACAGGGGGCCGAGGCTACACCTTC. V usage is TRBV11-2 and J usage is TRBJ1-2; 9 bases agree with TRBD1. Germline lookup yields CDR1 SGHAT and CDR2 FQNNGV. The CDR3 contains 14 residues. V shed 0 bases, J shed 8 bases, and the junction held 4 bases outside the gene matches.

Only one count was recorded for this clone. This chain links TRBV18 with TRBJ2-7; D remains ambiguous. V was cut by 0 bases and J by 7 bases, with 13 bases left in between. This CDR3 is 14 amino acids long. Germline V gene data show CDR1 as KGHSH and CDR2 as LQKENI. This CDR3 reads CASSPPTESDEQYF. In DNA form, the CDR3 reads TGTGCCAGCTCACCACCGACTGAGTCCGATGAGCAGTACTTC.